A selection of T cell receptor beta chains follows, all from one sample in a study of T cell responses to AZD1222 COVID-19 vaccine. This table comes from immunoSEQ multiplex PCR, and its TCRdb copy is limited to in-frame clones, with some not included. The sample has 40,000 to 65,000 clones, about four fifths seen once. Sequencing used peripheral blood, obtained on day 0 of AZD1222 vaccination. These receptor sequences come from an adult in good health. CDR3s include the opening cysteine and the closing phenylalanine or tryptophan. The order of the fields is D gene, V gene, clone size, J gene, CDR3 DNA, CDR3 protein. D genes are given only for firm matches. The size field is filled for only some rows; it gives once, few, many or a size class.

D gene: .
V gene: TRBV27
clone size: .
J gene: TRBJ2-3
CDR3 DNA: TGTGCCAGCAGTGTATCGATCAGCACAGATACGCAGTATTTT
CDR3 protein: CASSVSISTDTQYF

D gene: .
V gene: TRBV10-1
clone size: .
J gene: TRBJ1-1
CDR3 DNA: TGCGCCAGCCGACCAAACGGGCACACTGAAGCTTTCTTT
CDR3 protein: CASRPNGHTEAFF

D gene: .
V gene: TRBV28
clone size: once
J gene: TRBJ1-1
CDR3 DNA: TGTGCCAGCAGTTTGAGGGGCGGGATCACTGAAGCTTTCTTT
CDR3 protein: CASSLRGGITEAFF

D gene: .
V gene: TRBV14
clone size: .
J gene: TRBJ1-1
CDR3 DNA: TGTGCCAGCAGCCAAGAGGGTCATCGGAACACTGAAGCTTTCTTT
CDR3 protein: CASSQEGHRNTEAFF

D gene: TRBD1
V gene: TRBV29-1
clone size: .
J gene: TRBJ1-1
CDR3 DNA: TGCAGCGCCGACGACAGGGGGCTATCTTCTGAAGCTTTCTTT
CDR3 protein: CSADDRGLSSEAFF

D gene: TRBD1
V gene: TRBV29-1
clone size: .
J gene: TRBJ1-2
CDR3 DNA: TGCAGCGGCGGGACAGGACAGGACTATGGCTACACCTTC
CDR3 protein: CSGGTGQDYGYTF

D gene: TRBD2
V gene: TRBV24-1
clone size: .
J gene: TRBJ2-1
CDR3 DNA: TGTGCCACGGGTGCGGGAGGGGGTGAGCAGTTCTTC
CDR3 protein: CATGAGGGEQFF

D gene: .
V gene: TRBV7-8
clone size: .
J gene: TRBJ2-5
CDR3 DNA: TGTGCCAGCAGCTTAGGCAGCCCCAGGTTCCCCAGGAACGCCCAGTACTTC
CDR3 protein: CASSLGSPRFPRNAQYF

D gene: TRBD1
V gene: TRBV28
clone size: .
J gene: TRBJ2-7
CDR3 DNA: TGTGCCAGCAGGGGCAGGGACAGCCTAACCTACGAGCAGTACTTC
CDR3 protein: CASRGRDSLTYEQYF

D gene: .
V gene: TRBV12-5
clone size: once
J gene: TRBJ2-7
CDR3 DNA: TGTGCTAGTGGTTTGGGAGACGAGCAGTACTTC
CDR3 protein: CASGLGDEQYF

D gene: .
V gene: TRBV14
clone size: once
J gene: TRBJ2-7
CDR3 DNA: TGTGCCAGCAGTTCCACAGGGAGGGAGCAGTACTTC
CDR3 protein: CASSSTGREQYF

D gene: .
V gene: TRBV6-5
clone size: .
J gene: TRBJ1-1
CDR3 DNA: TGTGCCAGCACCCTAACACAGAACACTGAAGCTTTCTTT
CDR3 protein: CASTLTQNTEAFF

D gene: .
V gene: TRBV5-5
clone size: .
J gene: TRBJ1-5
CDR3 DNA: TGTGCCAGCAGCTCGTTCCCCCAGAGCAATCAGCCCCAGCATTTT
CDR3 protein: CASSSFPQSNQPQHF

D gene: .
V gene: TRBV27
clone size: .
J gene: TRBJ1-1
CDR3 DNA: TGTGCCAGCAGTTTATTCGGGTACACTGAAGCTTTCTTT
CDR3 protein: CASSLFGYTEAFF

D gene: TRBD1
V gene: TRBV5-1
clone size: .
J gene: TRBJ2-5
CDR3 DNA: TGCGCCAGCAGCCCCGGAGGGACAGGGAAAGAGACCCAGTACTTC
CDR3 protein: CASSPGGTGKETQYF

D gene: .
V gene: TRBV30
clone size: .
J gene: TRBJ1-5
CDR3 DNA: TGTGCCTGGAGTGTACTGAGCAATCAGCCCCAGCATTTT
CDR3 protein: CAWSVLSNQPQHF

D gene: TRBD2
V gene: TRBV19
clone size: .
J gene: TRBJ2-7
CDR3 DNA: TGTGCCAGTAGTATAGAAAGTTCGGGGACTAGCGGGCTCCCCTACGAGCAGTACTTC
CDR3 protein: CASSIESSGTSGLPYEQYF

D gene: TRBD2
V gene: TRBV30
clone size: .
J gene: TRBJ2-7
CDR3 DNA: TGTGCCTGGAGTGGCCCGACTAGCGTGGGGTCCGAGCAGTACTTC
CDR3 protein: CAWSGPTSVGSEQYF

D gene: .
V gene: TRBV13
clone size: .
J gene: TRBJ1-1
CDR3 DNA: TGTGCCAGCAGCTTAGGTGGGGGGGCCGCTTTCTTT
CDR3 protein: CASSLGGGAAFF

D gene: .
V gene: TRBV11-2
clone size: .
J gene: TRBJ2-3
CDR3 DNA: TGTGCCAGCAGCTACAATGTTGGCACAGATACGCAGTATTTT
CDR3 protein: CASSYNVGTDTQYF

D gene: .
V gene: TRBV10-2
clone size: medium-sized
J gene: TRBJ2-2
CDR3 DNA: TGCGCCAGCAGCTGGGCGAGTACCGGGGAGCTGTTTTTT
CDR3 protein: CASSWASTGELFF

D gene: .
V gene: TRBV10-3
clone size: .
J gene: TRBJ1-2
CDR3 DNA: TGTGCCATCAAAAAGGACAGCAGTTCACCCTCCTATGGCTACACCTTC
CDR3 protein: CAIKKDSSSPSYGYTF

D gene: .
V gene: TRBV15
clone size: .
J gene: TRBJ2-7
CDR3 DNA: TGTGCCACCAGCAGAGAAGCAGGAGGGCCGAGTGAGCAGTACTTC
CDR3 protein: CATSREAGGPSEQYF

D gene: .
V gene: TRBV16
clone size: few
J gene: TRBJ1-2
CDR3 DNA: TGTGCCAGCAGCCAATTGCAAGGGAACTATGGCTACACCTTC
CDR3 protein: CASSQLQGNYGYTF